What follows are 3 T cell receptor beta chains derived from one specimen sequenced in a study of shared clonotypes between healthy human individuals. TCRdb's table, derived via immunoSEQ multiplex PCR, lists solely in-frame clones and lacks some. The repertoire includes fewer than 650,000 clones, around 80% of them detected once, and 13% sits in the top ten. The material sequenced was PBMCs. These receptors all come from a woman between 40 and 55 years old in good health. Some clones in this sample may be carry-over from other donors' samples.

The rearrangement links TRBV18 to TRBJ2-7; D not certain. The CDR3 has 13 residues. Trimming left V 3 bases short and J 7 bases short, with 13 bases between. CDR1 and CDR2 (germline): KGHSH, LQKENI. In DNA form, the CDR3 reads TGTGCCAGCTCACCGGGTCTCTTAGGAGAGCAGTACTTC. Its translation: CASSPGLLGEQYF. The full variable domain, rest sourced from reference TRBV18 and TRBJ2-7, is NAGVMQNPRHLVRRRGQEARLRCSPMKGHSHVYWYRQLPEEGLKFMVYLQKENIIDESGMPKERFSAEFPKEGPSILRIQQVVRGDSAAYFCASSPGLLGEQYFGPGTRLTVT.

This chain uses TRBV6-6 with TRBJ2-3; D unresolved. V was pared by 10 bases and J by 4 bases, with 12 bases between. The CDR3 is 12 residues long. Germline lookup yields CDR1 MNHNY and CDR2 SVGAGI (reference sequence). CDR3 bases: TGTGCCACCGGAGAGATAGCAGATACGCAGTATTTT. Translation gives CATGEIADTQYF.

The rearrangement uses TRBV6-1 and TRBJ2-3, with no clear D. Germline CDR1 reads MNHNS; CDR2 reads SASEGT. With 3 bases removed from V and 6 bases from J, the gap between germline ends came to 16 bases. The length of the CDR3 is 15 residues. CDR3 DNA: TGTGCCAGCAGTGAGGGCGGAGTCGGGTCGGATACGCAGTATTTT. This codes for CASSEGGVGSDTQYF.